A single TCR beta chain is shown here with its context. These data belong to a study of T cells in localized non-small cell lung cancer. Assay used: immunoSEQ multiplex PCR; TCRdb lists only in-frame clones, some missing. The table has roughly 30,000 clones, roughly 86% seen once. V gave up 0 bases and J gave up 1 base, with 7 bases separating them. CDR1 is SGHNT and CDR2 is YYREEE in the germline V gene (reference sequence). This CDR3 has 14 residues. The sequence was collected from a woman aged 40-70 years with stage III lung adenocarcinoma. The chain combines TRBV5-4 with TRBJ2-5; D is undetermined. The sample here was peripheral blood mononuclear cells, taken before any cancer treatment. The CDR3 region is CASSLVSAQETQYF. The CDR3 nucleotides read TGTGCCAGCAGCTTGGTGTCAGCCCAAGAGACCCAGTACTTC.